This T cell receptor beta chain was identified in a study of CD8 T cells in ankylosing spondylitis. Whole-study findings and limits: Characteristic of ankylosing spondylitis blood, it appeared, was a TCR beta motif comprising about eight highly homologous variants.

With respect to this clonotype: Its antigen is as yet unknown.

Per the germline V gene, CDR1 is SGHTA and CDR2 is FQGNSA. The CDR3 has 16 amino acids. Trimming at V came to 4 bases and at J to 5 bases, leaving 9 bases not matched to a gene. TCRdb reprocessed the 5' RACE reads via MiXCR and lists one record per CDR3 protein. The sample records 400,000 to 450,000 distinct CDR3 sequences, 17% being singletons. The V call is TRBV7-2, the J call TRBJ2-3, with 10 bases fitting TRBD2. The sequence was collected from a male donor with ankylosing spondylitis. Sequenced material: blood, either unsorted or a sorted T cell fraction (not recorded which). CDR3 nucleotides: TGTGCCAGCAGCTCAGCCAGCGGGAGGGCCGGAGATACGCAGTATTTT. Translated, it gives CASSSASGRAGDTQYF.